The 15 T cell receptor beta chains below were found in one sample sequenced in a study of Ad26.COV2.S vaccination and SARS-CoV-2 variants. This table comes from immunoSEQ multiplex PCR, and its TCRdb copy is limited to in-frame clones, with some not included. Found here are around 450,000 clones, 80% to 90% of them singletons; the top ten hold about 2.5%. Treatment defined: some 19 received Ad26.COV2.S at low or high dose, single or two shots; 5 received placebo; per-sample allocation not given. The study sampled participants on day 63 after the first vaccine or placebo injection. This sample comprised peripheral blood, obtained in a trial of Ad26.COV2.S vaccine versus placebo. The receptors stem from a person between 18 and 65 years old who received the Ad26.COV2.S COVID-19 vaccine or a placebo.

CDR3: CASSLSPDTQYF. The CDR3 region has the DNA TGTGCCAGCAGTTTAAGTCCAGATACGCAGTATTTT. V is TRBV12-3 or TRBV12-4 and J is TRBJ2-3; the D is unclear. CDR3 length equals 12 residues. Trimming removed 2 bases from V and 4 bases from J, with 4 bases in between.

The chain couples TRBV2 to TRBJ1-1, with D possibly TRBD1 on 6 matching bases. CDR1 and CDR2 from the germline V gene are SNHLY and FYNNEI. V gave up 3 bases and J gave up 1 base, with 15 bases separating them. This CDR3 spans 16 amino acids. The CDR3 is CASSDGGRSENTEAFF. The DNA of the CDR3 is TGTGCCAGCAGTGATGGGGGCAGGTCGGAGAACACTGAAGCTTTCTTT.

This clone was detected only once. This chain connects TRBV5-8 to TRBJ2-5; D might be TRBD1 or TRBD2, each matching 5 bases. Germline values: CDR1 SGHTS, CDR2 YDEGEE. V dropped 0 bases and J dropped 1 base, with 13 bases sitting between them. CDR3 length: 16 amino acids. CDR3 in amino acids: CASSLGFGASQETQYF. CDR3 bases: TGTGCCAGCAGCTTGGGCTTCGGGGCTAGCCAAGAGACCCAGTACTTC.

The rearrangement uses TRBV18 and TRBJ2-7; the D call may be TRBD1 or TRBD2 (6 bases each). Germline V lookup: CDR1 KGHSH, CDR2 LQKENI. The CDR3 sequence is 14 residues long. V shed 8 bases and J shed 6 bases, with 20 bases lying between them. CDR3: CASTLVGGPPEQYV. As DNA, the CDR3 is TGTGCCAGCACCCTGGTGGGGGGCCCTCCCGAGCAGTACGTC.

The chain is built from TRBV7-3 and TRBJ2-7, with D perhaps matching TRBD1 (5 bases). CDR3 size: 12 residues. Germline loops: CDR1 SGHTA, CDR2 FQGTGA. V lost 5 bases and J lost 5, with 10 bases in between. The DNA of the CDR3 is TGTGCCAGCAGCCCTGACAGACACGAGCAGTACTTC. Translation: CASSPDRHEQYF.

This rearrangement joins TRBV5-4 to TRBJ2-2; no definite D call. The CDR3 covers 14 residues. Germline V gene lookup returns CDR1 SGHNT and CDR2 YYREEE (reference sequence). V gave up 2 bases and J gave up 1 base, with 6 bases separating them. CDR3 residues: CASSFGLNTGELFF. Written as DNA, the CDR3 is TGTGCCAGCAGCTTTGGTCTGAACACCGGGGAGCTGTTTTTT.

The V gene is TRBV19, the J gene TRBJ1-1; D not resolved. Germline lookup yields CDR1 LNHDA and CDR2 SQIVND (reference sequence). This CDR3 is built from 14 residues. The V gene lost 5 bases and the J gene lost 1 base, with 11 bases spanning the gap. The CDR3 reads CASSFVLPNTEAFF. The CDR3 coding sequence is TGTGCCAGTAGTTTCGTCCTTCCGAACACTGAAGCTTTCTTT.

The V gene is TRBV5-5, the J gene TRBJ1-1; tentatively, D is TRBD1 (5 bases). This CDR3 is 13 amino acids long. V gave up 0 bases and J gave up 11 bases, with 14 bases separating them. Per germline, CDR1 SGHKS and CDR2 YYEKEE (reference sequence). The CDR3 region has the DNA TGTGCCAGCAGCTTGGCACAGGCTACGGGGGCTTTCTTT. It yields the protein CASSLAQATGAFF. Variable domain in full (rest from reference TRBV5-5 and TRBJ1-1): DAGVTQSPTHLIKTRGQQVTLRCSPISGHKSVSWYQQVLGQGPQFIFQYYEKEERGRGNFPDRFSARQFPNYSSELNVNALLLGDSALYLCASSLAQATGAFFGQGTRLTVV.

The sample holds a few counts of this clone. The rearrangement joins TRBV6-6 to TRBJ1-5; TRBD1 might be the D (6 bases). The CDR3 spans 15 residues. CDR1 is MNHNY and CDR2 is SVGAGI in the germline V gene (reference sequence). V shed 9 bases and J shed 7 bases, with 22 bases lying between them. CDR3 nucleotide sequence: TGTGCCAGTAGACGAACTACAGGGCGACCGCAGCCCCAGCATTTT. It specifies CASRRTTGRPQPQHF.

The J gene is TRBJ1-1, the V gene TRBV19; a weak D match, TRBD1 (6 bases). CDR3 length: 12 residues. V dropped 3 bases and J dropped 11 bases, with 13 bases sitting between them. Germline V CDR1 and CDR2: LNHDA, SQIVND (reference sequence). The CDR3 region is CASSIGEGGAFF. DNA for the CDR3: TGTGCCAGTAGTATCGGAGAGGGGGGGGCTTTCTTT.

The chain carries TRBV28 and TRBJ1-4; a weak D match, TRBD1 (5 bases). Trimming stripped 11 bases from V and 8 bases from J, with 24 bases between. Germline V gene data show CDR1 as MDHEN and CDR2 as SYDVKM. This CDR3 contains 15 residues. For the CDR3, the DNA is TGTGCCCAGCCGAATCCCCGGGACGGCGGCGAAAAACTGTTTTTT. This codes for CAQPNPRDGGEKLFF.

V usage is TRBV7-2 and J usage is TRBJ1-1, with D unresolved. Germline CDR1 is SGHTA and CDR2 is FQGNSA. The CDR3 is 14 residues long. V lost 5 bases and J lost 10, with 20 bases in between. DNA for the CDR3: TGTGCCAGCAGCCTAATTAGTGGGCCTAGAGGAGCTTTCTTT. Translation gives CASSLISGPRGAFF.

The J gene is TRBJ1-1, the V gene TRBV5-8, with D unresolved. The CDR3 is made up of 14 amino acids. Trimming removed 3 bases at V and 6 bases at J, with 15 bases between. Per the germline V gene, CDR1 is SGHTS and CDR2 is YDEGEE. The CDR3 sequence: CASSSIRGRAEAFF. DNA for the CDR3: TGTGCCAGCAGCTCCATTAGAGGGCGGGCTGAAGCTTTCTTT.

The V gene is TRBV19, the J gene TRBJ2-5; a weak D match, TRBD1 (6 bases). Trimming pared 2 bases from V and 5 bases from J, leaving 18 bases between. CDR3 length: 16 amino acids. The germline gives CDR1 LNHDA, CDR2 SQIVND (reference sequence). The CDR3: CASSIIPGGSGETQYF. The DNA for the CDR3 is TGTGCCAGTAGTATAATTCCTGGGGGCTCTGGGGAGACCCAGTACTTC.

This chain uses TRBV24-1 with TRBJ2-5, with a tentative D call TRBD2 (5 bases). V was trimmed by 3 bases and J by 3 bases, leaving 13 bases between them. The germline CDR1 and CDR2 sequences are KGHDR and SFDVKD. The CDR3 is 15 amino acids. The CDR3 loop reads CATSDPGSGKETQYF. As DNA, the CDR3 is TGTGCCACCAGTGATCCGGGGAGTGGGAAAGAGACCCAGTACTTC.